Listed below are T cell receptor beta chains from one sample, sequenced in a study of blood T cell repertoires in COVID-19. Repertoires were generated with immunoSEQ multiplex PCR, while TCRdb's copy carries only in-frame clones and drops some. The repertoire includes about 170,000 clones, roughly 93% of them detected once, and roughly 5% sits in the top ten. The source material was peripheral blood. The receptors derive from a man in his late teens or twenties with COVID-19, enrolled during active disease. Each CDR3 is given with its conserved first and last residue. Fields, in order: D gene, V gene, J gene, clone size, CDR3 protein, CDR3 DNA. A D gene is named only where the DNA matches it firmly. Size is stated for part of the rows, as once, few or many counts, or as a class when the clone is expanded.

NA	TRBV6-5	TRBJ1-5	NA	CASSYSSVNQPQHF	TGTGCCAGCAGTTACTCATCAGTCAATCAGCCCCAGCATTTT
NA	TRBV7-2	TRBJ2-7	NA	CASSLGNLAGREQYF	TGTGCCAGCAGCTTAGGGAATCTAGCCGGCCGCGAGCAGTACTTC
NA	TRBV5-1	TRBJ2-5	NA	CASSLIRETQYF	TGCGCCAGCAGCTTGATCCGGGAGACCCAGTACTTC
TRBD1	TRBV9	TRBJ2-7	NA	CASSPGGKSYEQYF	TGTGCCAGCAGCCCAGGGGGCAAGTCCTACGAGCAGTACTTC
NA	TRBV27	TRBJ2-7	NA	CASSLGPTAEQYF	TGTGCCAGCAGTTTGGGGCCGACAGCAGAGCAGTACTTC
NA	TRBV19	TRBJ2-7	NA	CASTGAHDSGAYEQYF	TGTGCCAGTACCGGGGCCCACGACTCGGGGGCCTACGAGCAGTACTTC
NA	TRBV9	TRBJ2-7	NA	CASSLDMAPYEQYF	TGTGCCAGCAGCTTGGACATGGCCCCCTACGAGCAGTACTTC
TRBD1	TRBV19	TRBJ2-7	NA	CASSPGQGDSLYYEQYF	TGTGCCAGTAGCCCGGGACAGGGGGATTCTCTCTACTACGAGCAGTACTTC
TRBD1	TRBV27	TRBJ1-1	once	CASRIDRGNTEAFF	TGTGCCAGCAGAATAGACAGGGGGAACACTGAAGCTTTCTTT
NA	TRBV19	TRBJ1-5	NA	CSSAGVDNQPQHF	TGTTCGTCAGCGGGGGTGGATAATCAGCCCCAGCATTTT
TRBD2	TRBV7-3	TRBJ2-2	NA	CASRMGLAGGVAGELFF	TGTGCCAGCAGAATGGGACTAGCGGGCGGTGTTGCCGGGGAGCTGTTTTTT
TRBD1	TRBV5-1	TRBJ2-1	once	CASSRDRGGNEQFF	TGCGCCAGCAGCCGGGACAGGGGTGGCAATGAGCAGTTCTTC
NA	TRBV6-1	TRBJ1-1	NA	CASSERQGGLAFF	TGTGCCAGCAGTGAAAGGCAGGGAGGATTAGCTTTCTTT
NA	TRBV14	TRBJ2-7	NA	CASSPGHDLREQYF	TGTGCCAGCAGCCCAGGACACGATCTACGGGAGCAGTACTTC
TRBD2	TRBV11-3	TRBJ2-3	NA	CASSPGTSGIDTQYF	TGTGCCAGCAGCCCCGGGACTAGCGGGATTGATACGCAGTATTTT
NA	TRBV6-2/TRBV6-3	TRBJ2-2	NA	CASSLGLNTGELFF	TGTGCCAGCAGCCTCGGACTGAACACCGGGGAGCTGTTTTTT
TRBD2	TRBV2	TRBJ2-1	NA	CASSQGGLAGYNEQFF	TGTGCCAGCAGTCAGGGTGGACTAGCGGGGTACAATGAGCAGTTCTTC
NA	TRBV5-4	TRBJ2-7	once	CASSPDLGGTDEQYF	TGTGCCAGCAGCCCCGACCTCGGCGGGACCGACGAGCAGTACTTC
TRBD1	TRBV4-3	TRBJ2-7	NA	CASSQDNGQGSYEQYF	TGCGCCAGCAGCCAAGATAACGGACAGGGATCCTACGAGCAGTACTTC
NA	TRBV21-1	TRBJ1-5	NA	CASSAVKGARQPQHF	TGTGCCAGCAGCGCAGTCAAGGGGGCGAGACAGCCCCAGCATTTT
TRBD1	TRBV28	TRBJ2-7	NA	CASSKTGGYYEQYF	TGTGCCAGCAGCAAGACAGGGGGATACTACGAGCAGTACTTC
TRBD1	TRBV27	TRBJ2-7	NA	CASSSYRDRDYEQYF	TGTGCCAGCAGTTCATACCGGGACAGGGACTACGAGCAGTACTTC
NA	TRBV6-2/TRBV6-3	TRBJ2-7	few	CASSRGLISYEQYF	TGTGCCAGCAGTCGAGGACTGATCTCCTACGAGCAGTACTTC
NA	TRBV7-2	TRBJ2-3	NA	CASSLKRGTDTQYF	TGTGCCAGCAGCTTGAAGCGGGGCACAGATACGCAGTATTTT
TRBD2	TRBV7-2	TRBJ2-1	NA	CASSFTGTSSYNEQFF	TGTGCCAGCAGTTTTACCGGGACTAGCTCCTACAATGAGCAGTTCTTC
NA	TRBV11-2	TRBJ1-2	once	CASRSGSYGYTF	TGTGCCAGCAGGAGCGGCTCTTATGGCTACACCTTC
NA	TRBV19	TRBJ2-1	once	CASSPLGQRVFF	TGTGCCAGTAGTCCATTGGGACAAAGGGTGTTCTTC
TRBD1	TRBV28	TRBJ1-1	NA	CASSLAGTGGTNTEAFF	TGTGCCAGCAGTCTCGCCGGGACAGGGGGCACGAACACTGAAGCTTTCTTT
NA	TRBV6-5	TRBJ1-2	NA	CASSLSANYGYTF	TGTGCCAGCAGTTTGTCGGCTAACTATGGCTACACCTTC